Below, 15 T cell receptor beta chains from the same sample are listed, as sequenced in a study of patients and donors after allogeneic stem cell transplantation. TCRdb reprocessed the RT-PCR reads with MiXCR, giving one entry per CDR3 protein. The sample has roughly 940,000 distinct CDR3 sequences; more than 15% are singletons. Source material: blood, either unsorted or a sorted T cell fraction (not recorded which). Source of these receptors: a human donor who was either an allogeneic HSCT recipient or a stem cell or donor lymphocyte infusion donor (not recorded which). It is not recorded whose cells these are; they may come from a transplant donor.

The V and J genes are TRBV9 and TRBJ2-7; the D gene could be TRBD1 or TRBD2 (5 bases each). The CDR3 totals 14 residues. Germline V gene lookup returns CDR1 SGDLS and CDR2 YYNGEE. With 4 bases removed from V and 4 bases from J, the gap between germline ends came to 15 bases. The CDR3 loop reads CASSQTGDVYEQYF. CDR3 nucleotide sequence: TGTGCCAGCAGCCAGACTGGGGACGTTTACGAGCAGTACTTC.

Only a few counts were recorded for this clonotype. CDR3 sequence (DNA): TGTGCCAGCACCCGGGACAGGGGCCTTTATATAAACGAGCAGTACTTC. Its protein product is CASTRDRGLYINEQYF. This chain links TRBV2 with TRBJ2-7; 10 bases agree with TRBD1. CDR3 length: 16 amino acids. V was clipped by 7 bases and J by 5 bases; unmatched bases: 14. Germline-derived CDR1 and CDR2 are SNHLY and FYNNEI.

This clonotype was picked up a small number of times. The chain combines TRBV4-3 with TRBJ2-5; possibly TRBD1 or TRBD2 for D (6 bases each). Between the trimmed V and J ends, which lost 2 bases and 5 bases, there was a span of 12 bases. Germline loops: CDR1 LGHNA, CDR2 YSLEER. This CDR3 has 14 amino acids. For the CDR3, the DNA is TGCGCCAGCAGCCAAATGAGGGGGAGGGAGACCCAGTACTTC. Translating it yields CASSQMRGRETQYF.

This clonotype was found a few times. The chain combines TRBV7-9 with TRBJ1-4, with 8 bases identical to TRBD1. Germline V gene lookup returns CDR1 SEHNR and CDR2 FQNEAQ (reference sequence). V lost 8 bases, J lost 0 bases, and 11 bases stayed unmatched. CDR3 length equals 17 residues. The CDR3 region has the DNA TGTGCCAGCGCTCGGGACAGGACCCTTCCAACTAATGAAAAACTGTTTTTT. Translating it yields CASARDRTLPTNEKLFF.

This sequence joins TRBV25-1 and TRBJ1-2, with 10 bases aligning to TRBD1. With V trimmed by 0 bases and J by 6 bases, 7 bases remained unmatched. The germline gives CDR1 MGHDK, CDR2 SYGVNS. There are 16 residues in the CDR3. The CDR3 DNA reads TGTGCCAGCAGTGAATATCCTCCCGGGACAGGGGATGGCTACACCTTC. Translation gives CASSEYPPGTGDGYTF.

The chain has TRBV14 and TRBJ2-4, with D possibly TRBD1 on 6 matching bases. The CDR3 consists of 16 residues. V was trimmed by 5 bases and J by 3 bases, leaving 17 bases between them. The germline gives CDR1 SGHDN, CDR2 FVKESK. The CDR3 DNA reads TGTGCCAGCAGCGAAACTCGGGACACACACAAAAACATTCAGTACTTC. Protein product: CASSETRDTHKNIQYF.

This chain links TRBV5-6 with TRBJ2-2; 9 positions match TRBD1. CDR3 length: 17 residues. Germline loops: CDR1 SGHDT, CDR2 YYEEEE. The J segment lost 2 bases and the V segment lost 4 bases, leaving 9 bases of the junction unmatched. The CDR3 coding sequence is TGTGCCAGCAGCCCCAGCTGGGACAGGGTTAACACCGGGGAGCTGTTTTTT. Translation gives CASSPSWDRVNTGELFF.

This clonotype was observed a handful of times. The V gene is TRBV20-1, the J gene TRBJ2-2, with D perhaps being TRBD1 or TRBD2 (5 bases each). Germline-derived CDR1 and CDR2 are DFQATT and SNEGSKA (reference sequence). The CDR3 covers 12 residues. The CDR3 DNA sequence: TGCATGGGGGAGCGCGCCACCGGGGAGCTGTTTTTT. This codes for CMGERATGELFF.

This clonotype appeared a few times. The chain links TRBV6-1 to TRBJ2-6; D is ambiguous. This CDR3 spans 16 amino acids. In germline, CDR1 is MNHNS, CDR2 SASEGT. V lost 0 bases, J lost 0 bases, and 6 bases lay in between. CDR3 bases: TGTGCCAGCAGTGAAGCAACCCGCTCTGGGGCCAACGTCCTGACTTTC. It yields the protein CASSEATRSGANVLTF.

The rearrangement uses TRBV6-9 and TRBJ1-5, with D possibly matching TRBD1 (5 bases). CDR1 and CDR2 (germline): MNHGY, SVAAGI. V was clipped by 6 bases and J by 6 bases, with 15 bases between them. The CDR3 is 14 amino acids. Written as DNA, the CDR3 is TGTGCCAGCAGCCGGGACGGCCAAGGTCAGCCCCAGCATTTT. It translates to CASSRDGQGQPQHF.

The chain recombines TRBV27 with TRBJ2-2; D may be TRBD1 (6 bases). Germline CDR1 MNHEY, CDR2 SMNVEV (reference sequence). The length of the CDR3 is 16 residues. Trimming removed 3 bases at V and 1 base at J, with 12 bases between. The CDR3 coding sequence is TGTGCCAGCAGTTTTTACGGACAGAGGAACACCGGGGAGCTGTTTTTT. Its translation is CASSFYGQRNTGELFF.

The chain recombines TRBV11-2 with TRBJ2-7; 10 bases line up with TRBD1. CDR3 length: 16 residues. V was clipped by 3 bases and J by 5 bases; unmatched bases: 10. Germline-derived CDR1 and CDR2 are SGHAT and FQNNGV. CDR3 sequence (DNA): TGTGCCAGCAGCTTTCTTGGACAGGGGGGAGCCGACGAGCAGTACTTC. It is translated as CASSFLGQGGADEQYF. The entire variable domain, with the rest obtained from reference TRBV11-2 and TRBJ2-7, is as follows: EAGVAQSPRYKIIEKRQSVAFWCNPISGHATLYWYQQILGQGPKLLIQFQNNGVVDDSQLPKDRFSAERLKGVDSTLKIQPAKLEDSAVYLCASSFLGQGGADEQYFGPGTRLTVT.

There are a few counts of this clonotype. V and J are TRBV5-1 and TRBJ2-3; 7 nucleotides agree with TRBD2. Unmatched junction bases numbered 7, after V lost 4 bases and J lost 5 bases. The germline V gene has CDR1 SGHRS and CDR2 YFSETQ. The CDR3 consists of 14 residues. CDR3 nucleotide sequence: TGCGCCAGCAGCACTGGACTAGTGGTAGATACGCAGTATTTT. Amino acids: CASSTGLVVDTQYF.

CDR3 sequence: CASSEAGHSGTEAFF. The CDR3 nucleotides are TGTGCCAGCAGTGAGGCGGGACATTCGGGCACTGAAGCTTTCTTT. J is TRBJ1-1 and V is TRBV6-2 or TRBV6-3; weak D call: TRBD1 (6 bases). The CDR3 is 15 residues long. Trimming pared 5 bases from V and 4 bases from J, leaving 17 bases between. Germline V gene sequence: CDR1 MNHEY, CDR2 SVGEGT.

J is TRBJ1-3 and V is TRBV6-1, with D unresolved. CDR3 length: 13 residues. V lost 6 bases and J 2 bases, leaving 8 bases between the germline ends. Germline-derived CDR1 and CDR2 are MNHNS and SASEGT. CDR3 sequence (DNA): TGTGCCAGCAGCCAACGCGCTGGAAACACCATATATTTT. This codes for CASSQRAGNTIYF.